This record looks at one TCR beta chain sequence and its context. This record belongs to a study of cytomegalovirus exposure and HLA in healthy donors. This CDR3 spans 17 amino acids. Trimming removed 3 bases from V and 3 bases from J; junction bases left unmatched: 7. Germline V CDR1 and CDR2: KGHSH, LQKENI. Only in-frame clones appear in the TCRdb table, and some are missing; sequencing was by immunoSEQ multiplex PCR. This table has about 110,000 clones, 70% to 85% appearing once. J is TRBJ2-2 and V is TRBV18; 10 nucleotides agree with TRBD1. This TCR came from a woman younger than 35 in good health and CMV-seronegative. What was sequenced was PBMCs. The CDR3 spells CASSPKMTGGDTGELFF. The CDR3 coding sequence is TGTGCCAGCTCACCGAAAATGACAGGGGGCGACACCGGGGAGCTGTTTTTT. The full variable domain, with the rest looked up from reference TRBV18 and TRBJ2-2, is NAGVMQNPRHLVRRRGQEARLRCSPMKGHSHVYWYRQLPEEGLKFMVYLQKENIIDESGMPKERFSAEFPKEGPSILRIQQVVRGDSAAYFCASSPKMTGGDTGELFFGEGSRLTVL.